Listed below are T cell receptor beta chains from one sample, sequenced in a study of CD8 T cells in Susac syndrome. TCRdb reprocessed the immunoSEQ multiplex PCR reads via MiXCR and lists one record per CDR3 protein. The data contain approximately 190,000 distinct CDR3 sequences, approximately 94% of them singletons. Material for sequencing was CD4+ T cells from PBMCs. These receptors came from a human donor in good health. The CDR3 runs from the conserved cysteine through the conserved F or W. The D gene is left open where the match is weak. Not every row has a clone size; where given, it reads once, few, many or a size class.

D	V	size	J	DNA	CDR3
NA	TRBV7-6	NA	TRBJ1-4	TGTGCCAGCAGCCCTCCTAACCAGGGGCGAGCAACTAATGAAAAACTGTTTTTT	CASSPPNQGRATNEKLFF
NA	TRBV18	NA	TRBJ1-1	TGTGCCAGCTCGAGCGGGGTCACTGAAGCTTTCTTT	CASSSGVTEAFF
NA	TRBV19	NA	TRBJ2-4	TGTGCCAGTAGTATAGACGCGGGGCTAGCCAAAAACATTCAGTACTTC	CASSIDAGLAKNIQYF
TRBD2	TRBV7-6	NA	TRBJ2-3	TGTGCCAGCAGCCCAGCGGGACTAGCGGGGGCAGATACGCAGTATTTT	CASSPAGLAGADTQYF
NA	TRBV20-1	NA	TRBJ1-4	TGCAGTGCTAGCGGGCTGACAAAAGGGGGTGAAAAACTGTTTTTT	CSASGLTKGGEKLFF
TRBD1	TRBV5-6	NA	TRBJ2-3	TGTGCCAGCAGCTTGGATGGACAGGGAAACACGCAGTATTTT	CASSLDGQGNTQYF
NA	TRBV3-1	once	TRBJ1-4	TGTGCCAGCAGCCAAGATCCCGGGGGCCTTGAAAAACTGTTTTTT	CASSQDPGGLEKLFF
NA	TRBV12-3/TRBV12-4	NA	TRBJ1-4	TGTGCCAGCAGTTTAGATGATGTAGGAGGAAAACTGTTTTTT	CASSLDDVGGKLFF
NA	TRBV7-2	once	TRBJ2-2	TGTGCCAGCAGCTTAGGGACCTATAACACCGGGGAGCTGTTTTTT	CASSLGTYNTGELFF
TRBD2	TRBV13	NA	TRBJ2-3	TGTGCCAGCAGCTTAAGAGCGGGAGGGACAGATACGCAGTATTTT	CASSLRAGGTDTQYF
NA	TRBV10-3	NA	TRBJ2-1	TGTGCCATCAAAGTCAGCGTAAACAATGAGCAGTTCTTC	CAIKVSVNNEQFF
TRBD2	TRBV5-1	NA	TRBJ2-5	TGCGCCAGCAGCTTGGCGTGGCGGGGGGGCGAAGAGACCCAGTACTTC	CASSLAWRGGEETQYF
NA	TRBV29-1	NA	TRBJ2-7	TGCAGCGTTCGGGGGACTCCCTACGAGCAGTACTTC	CSVRGTPYEQYF
TRBD1	TRBV28	NA	TRBJ1-4	TGTGCCAGCAGTTTCGCGGACAGGGAGGGTGAAAAACTGTTTTTT	CASSFADREGEKLFF
NA	TRBV3-1	NA	TRBJ2-7	TGTGCCAGCAGCCAAGGAGGGCCAGGGTTTGGCGAGCAGTACTTC	CASSQGGPGFGEQYF
NA	TRBV30	NA	TRBJ1-5	TGTGCCTGGAGTCGTCAGGGCAATCAGCCCCAGCATTTT	CAWSRQGNQPQHF
NA	TRBV30	NA	TRBJ1-5	TGTGCCTGGACCACAGGGAACAGCAATCAGCCCCAGCATTTT	CAWTTGNSNQPQHF
TRBD1	TRBV29-1	NA	TRBJ2-5	TGCAGCGTCTCGCCGGGACAGCTACAAGAGACCCAGTACTTC	CSVSPGQLQETQYF
NA	TRBV5-6	once	TRBJ1-2	TGTGCCAGCAGCTTGGGGGGCAGGGCCACCTATGGCTACACCTTC	CASSLGGRATYGYTF
NA	TRBV20-1	NA	TRBJ2-1	TGCAGTGCTCCCCCCTATCGTCCTCCGTATGGTGAGCAGTTCTTC	CSAPPYRPPYGEQFF
NA	TRBV29-1	NA	TRBJ2-3	TGCAGCGCTTGGACTCGAGAAGGAATGCAGTATTTT	CSAWTREGMQYF
NA	TRBV20-1	NA	TRBJ1-1	TGCAGTGCTAGCATTATATCGGGCGCCCCTGAAGCTTTCTTT	CSASIISGAPEAFF
NA	TRBV5-6	NA	TRBJ1-4	TGTGCCAGCAGCTTTCCGTCCGGTAGAACCGAAAAACTGTTTTTT	CASSFPSGRTEKLFF
TRBD1	TRBV28	once	TRBJ1-6	TGTGCCAGCACCTCCCCGGGACAGGGTAAATCACCCCTCCACTTT	CASTSPGQGKSPLHF
NA	TRBV5-1	NA	TRBJ2-1	TGCGCCAGCAGCTTGAGTATCCAGAGCTACAATGAGCAGTTCTTC	CASSLSIQSYNEQFF
NA	TRBV3-1	NA	TRBJ2-5	TGTGCCAGCAGCCAAGATATGATAGGGGAGACCCAGTACTTC	CASSQDMIGETQYF
NA	TRBV2	NA	TRBJ1-4	TGTGCCAGCCGACTAGTTAATGAAAAACTGTTTTTT	CASRLVNEKLFF
TRBD2	TRBV4-3	NA	TRBJ2-1	TGCGCCAGCAGCTTGCCGGGACTAGCTGGGGAGCAGTTCTTC	CASSLPGLAGEQFF
NA	TRBV12-3/TRBV12-4	NA	TRBJ2-4	TGTGCCAGCAGTTCCACAGGGACCAAAAACATTCAGTACTTC	CASSSTGTKNIQYF
NA	TRBV6-5	NA	TRBJ1-4	TGTGCCAGCAGGGCTAGAGGGGGTATGAATGAAAAACTGTTTTTT	CASRARGGMNEKLFF
TRBD1	TRBV7-2	NA	TRBJ1-1	TGTGCCAGCAGCTTAACCGGGACAGGGCAGGGCACTGAAGCTTTCTTT	CASSLTGTGQGTEAFF
NA	TRBV20-1	NA	TRBJ1-5	TGCAGTGCTAGAGCCATCTCGTTTTGGACGGACAATCAGCCCCAGCATTTT	CSARAISFWTDNQPQHF
NA	TRBV12-3/TRBV12-4	NA	TRBJ2-2	TGTGCCAGCAGTGACGGGATGCGGACCGGGGAGCTGTTTTTT	CASSDGMRTGELFF
TRBD1	TRBV4-1	NA	TRBJ2-3	TGCGCCAGCAGCCATAGGGGACAGGGGGGAGATACGCAGTATTTT	CASSHRGQGGDTQYF
TRBD1	TRBV29-1	NA	TRBJ2-5	TGCAGCGTTGAACGGGACAGGGTAAAGACCCAGTACTTC	CSVERDRVKTQYF
NA	TRBV5-6	NA	TRBJ2-1	TGTGCCAGCAGCTTGAGAGAGATCATAGGAGAGAATGAGCAGTTCTTC	CASSLREIIGENEQFF
NA	TRBV3-1	NA	TRBJ1-1	TGTGCCAGCAGCCCTGTCACAGGGCTTAACACTGAAGCTTTCTTT	CASSPVTGLNTEAFF
NA	TRBV6-2/TRBV6-3	NA	TRBJ1-2	TGTGCCAGCAGTTACGTATCCGGGGGCTATGGCTACACCTTC	CASSYVSGGYGYTF
TRBD1	TRBV6-5	NA	TRBJ2-5	TGTGCCAGCAGTTACTCAGCGAACAGGGGAACCCAGTACTTC	CASSYSANRGTQYF
NA	TRBV7-2	NA	TRBJ1-1	TGTGCCAGCAGCCCTAACCGGGGGAAATCTGAAGCTTTCTTT	CASSPNRGKSEAFF
TRBD1	TRBV3-1	NA	TRBJ1-2	TGTGCCACCAGGACAGGGGACCATGGCTACACCTTC	CATRTGDHGYTF
TRBD1	TRBV12-3/TRBV12-4	once	TRBJ1-5	TGTGCCAGCAGCCCCAGGGGACAGGGATGGGATCAGCCCCAGCATTTT	CASSPRGQGWDQPQHF
NA	TRBV6-1	NA	TRBJ1-1	TGTGCCAGCAGTCCCATGGGACGTCCTGGGTCGCACACTGAAGCTTTCTTT	CASSPMGRPGSHTEAFF
TRBD1	TRBV7-2	NA	TRBJ2-2	TGTGCCAGCAGCCTGGGCCGGACAGGGAGGACCGGGGAGCTGTTTTTT	CASSLGRTGRTGELFF
NA	TRBV12-3/TRBV12-4	NA	TRBJ1-1	TGTGCCAGCAGTGTGGGGTGGGGGGCGAGTGAAGCTTTCTTT	CASSVGWGASEAFF
TRBD1	TRBV3-1	NA	TRBJ2-7	TGTGCCAGCAGCCAAGATAGCCAGGGGGACGAGCAGTACTTC	CASSQDSQGDEQYF
TRBD1	TRBV23-1	NA	TRBJ1-2	TGCGCCAGCAGTCAGAGGGACAGAGGATACTATGGCTACACCTTC	CASSQRDRGYYGYTF
NA	TRBV2	NA	TRBJ1-5	TGTGCCAGCAGCCCCGGGAGGAGAGACCAGCCCCAGCATTTT	CASSPGRRDQPQHF
NA	TRBV27	NA	TRBJ2-6	TGTGCCAGCAGTCTCCGTGAGGCCAACGTCCTGACTTTC	CASSLREANVLTF
NA	TRBV4-1	NA	TRBJ2-5	TGCGCCAGCAGCCAAGCAGAGGGGCCGAGGGACCAAGAGACCCAGTACTTC	CASSQAEGPRDQETQYF
TRBD2	TRBV20-1	NA	TRBJ2-2	TGCAGTGCTAGAGATACTAGCGGGAACACCGGGGAGCTGTTTTTT	CSARDTSGNTGELFF
NA	TRBV12-3/TRBV12-4	once	TRBJ1-5	TGTGCCAGCAGTTTATCTCTAAAGGAGTCCGGGCAGCCCCAGCATTTT	CASSLSLKESGQPQHF
NA	TRBV27	NA	TRBJ1-4	TGTGCCAGCAGTTTAAGTGCGAGGAGAAATGAAAAACTGTTTTTT	CASSLSARRNEKLFF